This T cell receptor beta chain was recorded in a study of brain T cells in children with intractable seizures. There are 14 residues in the CDR3. The germline V gene has CDR1 SGHNT and CDR2 YYREEE (reference sequence). V was shortened by 0 bases and J by 0 bases, with 6 bases between the two germline ends. Assay: immunoSEQ multiplex PCR; the TCRdb copy retains only in-frame clones and omits some. The sample has about 340,000 clones, over 90% seen once. Study-wide points: Only CDR3 sequence similarity suggested viral specificity, without known HCMV serostatus. Absence of clones before surgery may stem from lower sequencing depth.

Time point of the sample: blood from clinic visit 5 months post-surgery; TSC patient then seizure free. Only cases whose brain tissue showed the highest T cell transcript signatures were sequenced. Worth noting for this clone: Its antigen is still unknown.

This chain uses TRBV5-4 with TRBJ1-2; a possible D gene is TRBD1 (6 bases). The material sequenced was peripheral blood, taken about 5 months after surgery. The TCR comes from a boy under two years old with tuberous sclerosis and intractable seizures. The CDR3 region is CASSLDRANYGYTF. CDR3 bases: TGTGCCAGCAGCTTGGACAGGGCTAACTATGGCTACACCTTC.